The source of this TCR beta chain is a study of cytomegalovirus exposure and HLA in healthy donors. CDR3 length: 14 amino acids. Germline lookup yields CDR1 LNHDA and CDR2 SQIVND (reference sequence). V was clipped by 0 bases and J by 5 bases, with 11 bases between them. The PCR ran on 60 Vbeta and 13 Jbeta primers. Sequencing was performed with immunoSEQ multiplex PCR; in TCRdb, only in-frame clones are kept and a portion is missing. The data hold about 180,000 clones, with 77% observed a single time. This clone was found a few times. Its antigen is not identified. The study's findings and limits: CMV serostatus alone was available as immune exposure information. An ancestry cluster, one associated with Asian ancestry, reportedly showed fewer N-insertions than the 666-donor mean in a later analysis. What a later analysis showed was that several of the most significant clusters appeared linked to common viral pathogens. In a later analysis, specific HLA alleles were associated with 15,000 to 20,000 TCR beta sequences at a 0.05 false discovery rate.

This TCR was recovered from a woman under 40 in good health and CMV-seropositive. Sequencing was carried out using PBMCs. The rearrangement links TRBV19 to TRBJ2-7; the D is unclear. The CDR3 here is CASSIDLAGNEQYF. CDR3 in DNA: TGTGCCAGTAGTATAGATTTAGCTGGAAACGAGCAGTACTTC.